The next 23 T cell receptor beta chains were all read from a single sample in a study of blood T cell repertoires in COVID-19. Using immunoSEQ multiplex PCR, the repertoire was profiled, and TCRdb retains in-frame clones only, with some absent. The sample contains some 97,000 clones, 80% to 95% of which appear only once. Input material: peripheral blood. Receptors originate from a man aged 50 or older with active COVID-19.

The chain employs TRBV19 and TRBJ2-1; the D gene is possibly TRBD2 (5 bases). Trimming pared 6 bases from V and 7 bases from J, leaving 13 bases between. CDR3 length: 13 amino acids. Per the germline V gene, CDR1 is LNHDA and CDR2 is SQIVND (reference sequence). This CDR3 reads CASSPGRGNEQFF. Written as DNA, the CDR3 is TGTGCCAGTAGCCCAGGACGGGGAAATGAGCAGTTCTTC.

CDR3 nucleotides: TGTGCCAGCAGCCCCAGGACTAGCGGGAGTCATCGTGGTGAGCAGTTCTTC. The encoded protein is CASSPRTSGSHRGEQFF. The chain is built from TRBV4-2 and TRBJ2-1; 13 bases line up with TRBD2. V shed 4 bases, J shed 9 bases, and the junction held 12 bases outside the gene matches. This CDR3 is built from 17 residues. Germline loops: CDR1 LGHNA, CDR2 YNFKEQ.

The rearrangement uses TRBV5-1 and TRBJ2-1; 7 nucleotides match TRBD1. This CDR3 contains 16 residues. Unmatched junction bases numbered 8, after V lost 0 bases and J lost 5 bases. The germline V gene encodes CDR1 SGHRS and CDR2 YFSETQ. In nucleotides, the CDR3 is TGCGCCAGCAGCTTGGAAGCCGGGACAGTTAACAATGAGCAGTTCTTC. This encodes CASSLEAGTVNNEQFF.

This chain uses TRBV28 with TRBJ2-1, with D perhaps matching TRBD2 (6 bases). This CDR3 has 19 amino acids. The germline V gene has CDR1 MDHEN and CDR2 SYDVKM. The V gene lost 2 bases and the J gene lost 1 base, with 21 bases spanning the gap. CDR3 nucleotide sequence: TGTGCCAGCAGTTTAAGATTTATTGTGCGGGAACTTTCCTACAATGAGCAGTTCTTC. As protein: CASSLRFIVRELSYNEQFF.

This chain uses TRBV15 with TRBJ2-1; no clear D gene. V was clipped by 0 bases and J by 6 bases, with 12 bases between them. Per the germline V gene, CDR1 is LNHNV and CDR2 is YYDKDF (reference sequence). The length of the CDR3 is 15 residues. CDR3 sequence (DNA): TGTGCCACCAGCAGAGATTCCCCGTCAGTCAATGAGCAGTTCTTC. It codes for CATSRDSPSVNEQFF.

The gene calls are TRBV7-9 and TRBJ2-1, with TRBD1 as a possible D gene (6 bases). CDR1 is SEHNR, CDR2 FQNEAQ, per germline (reference sequence). The length of the CDR3 is 11 residues. V was trimmed by 4 bases and J by 15 bases, leaving 13 bases between them. Here the CDR3 DNA reads TGTGCCAGCAGCTATAAGACAGGCGGGTTCTTC. Translating it yields CASSYKTGGFF.

This clone is a singleton in its sample. This chain connects TRBV24-1 to TRBJ1-5; maybe TRBD1 (6 bases). This CDR3 is built from 12 residues. Germline lookup yields CDR1 KGHDR and CDR2 SFDVKD. Trimming cost V 4 bases and J 6 bases, with 6 bases left between them. CDR3 region: CATSEGGQPQHF. CDR3 DNA sequence: TGTGCCACCAGTGAAGGGGGTCAGCCCCAGCATTTT.

V is TRBV6-5 and J is TRBJ1-1; 8 nucleotides agree with TRBD1. CDR1 is MNHEY and CDR2 is SVGAGI in the germline V gene. The CDR3 spans 13 residues. J lost 7 bases, V lost 2 bases, and 3 bases had no gene match. The CDR3 nucleotides read TGTGCCAGCAGTTACGATACAGGGGGTGAAGCTTTCTTT. Protein product: CASSYDTGGEAFF.

V and J are TRBV7-2 and TRBJ2-3; 12 nucleotides agree with TRBD2. The CDR3 is made up of 16 amino acids. V was clipped by 5 bases and J by 2 bases; unmatched bases: 5. Germline values: CDR1 SGHTA, CDR2 FQGNSA. The CDR3 sequence is CASSPRTSGTTDTQYF. The CDR3 coding sequence is TGTGCCAGCAGCCCGAGGACTAGCGGGACCACAGATACGCAGTATTTT.

This clone was detected only once. The rearrangement links TRBV11-3 to TRBJ2-3, with D perhaps TRBD2 (6 bases). Germline assignment: CDR1 SGHNT and CDR2 YENEEA. The CDR3 is made up of 16 amino acids. V lost 5 bases, J lost 4 bases, and 19 bases lay in between. The CDR3 reads CASSPQASGAADTQYF. CDR3 DNA: TGTGCCAGCAGCCCCCAGGCCTCGGGAGCGGCAGATACGCAGTATTTT.

V gene TRBV7-8 combines with J gene TRBJ2-2, with 8 bases fitting TRBD1. Trimming removed 6 bases from V and 4 bases from J; junction bases left unmatched: 10. The CDR3 totals 16 residues. CDR1 SGHVS and CDR2 FQNEAQ come from the germline V gene. CDR3 nucleotides: TGTGCCAGCAGTAGTCAGGGGGCTCGTGGCACCGGGGAGCTGTTTTTT. Residues: CASSSQGARGTGELFF.

The CDR3 DNA reads as TGCGCCAGCAGTGAGAACTTGGCCCCCCGGGGAGATACGCAGTATTTT. This translates into CASSENLAPRGDTQYF. The V and J genes are TRBV10-2 and TRBJ2-3, with D perhaps matching TRBD2 (5 bases). Trimming stripped 2 bases from V and 5 bases from J, with 17 bases between. Germline loops: CDR1 WSHSY, CDR2 SAAADI. This CDR3 region has 16 residues.

This chain links TRBV7-9 with TRBJ1-4, with D maybe TRBD1 (6 bases). The CDR3 spans 16 residues. V lost 3 bases and J lost 3, with 14 bases in between. The V gene's germline CDR1 is SEHNR and CDR2 FQNEAQ (reference sequence). The CDR3 nucleotides read TGTGCCAGCAGCTTGACAGGTGCCGAGGCTAATGAAAAACTGTTTTTT. It translates to CASSLTGAEANEKLFF.

This clone showed up just once. V is TRBV5-4 and J is TRBJ2-7, with D tentatively TRBD1 (6 bases). In germline, CDR1 is SGHNT, CDR2 YYREEE (reference sequence). Trimming cost V 2 bases and J 2 bases, with 14 bases left between them. This CDR3 region has 15 residues. CDR3 protein: CASSFDRPYPYEQYV. As DNA, the CDR3 is TGTGCCAGCAGCTTCGACAGGCCATATCCCTACGAGCAGTACGTC.

The chain recombines TRBV19 with TRBJ2-6; 7 bases match TRBD1. Unmatched junction bases numbered 9, after V lost 6 bases and J lost 4 bases. CDR1 LNHDA and CDR2 SQIVND come from the germline V gene (reference sequence). The CDR3 totals 16 residues. CDR3 nucleotide sequence: TGTGCCAGTAGCAACAGGGGCACGAGGGGGGCCAACGTCCTGACTTTC. This gives the protein CASSNRGTRGANVLTF.

The chain couples TRBV3-1 (or the pseudogene TRBV3-2) to TRBJ1-3; 10 bases align to TRBD1. Germline CDR1 reads LGHDT; CDR2 reads YNNKEL (reference sequence). The CDR3 consists of 15 residues. The J segment lost 4 bases and the V segment lost 5 bases, leaving 5 bases of the junction unmatched. CDR3 nucleotide sequence: TGTGCCAGCAGCGATGTGACAGGGGGCGGAAACACCATATATTTT. Its protein product is CASSDVTGGGNTIYF.

V usage is TRBV15 and J usage is TRBJ1-1; D is ambiguous. Trimming removed 0 bases at V and 8 bases at J, with 7 bases between. The germline CDR1 and CDR2 sequences are LNHNV and YYDKDF (reference sequence). CDR3 length equals 12 residues. The DNA for the CDR3 is TGTGCCACCAGCAGAGATGTGCAGGAAGCTTTCTTT. Translated: CATSRDVQEAFF. Combining the CDR3 with reference TRBV15 and TRBJ1-1 gives the whole variable domain DAMVIQNPRYQVTQFGKPVTLSCSQTLNHNVMYWYQQKSSQAPKLLFHYYDKDFNNEADTPDNFQSRRPNTSFCFLDIRSPGLGDTAMYLCATSRDVQEAFFGQGTRLTVV.

The chain employs TRBV7-3 and TRBJ2-3; 8 bases are shared with TRBD1. The germline V gene encodes CDR1 SGHTA and CDR2 FQGTGA. CDR3 length: 15 amino acids. J lost 6 bases, V lost 5 bases, and 10 bases had no gene match. The CDR3 spells CASSKVGTGADTQYF. In DNA, the CDR3 is TGTGCCAGCAGCAAGGTGGGGACAGGTGCCGATACGCAGTATTTT.

The CDR3 reads CASSVLARYYNEQFF. In DNA form, the CDR3 reads TGTGCCAGCAGTGTATTGGCTAGATACTACAATGAGCAGTTCTTC. The rearrangement joins TRBV25-1 to TRBJ2-1; no firm D call. Trimming took 4 bases from V and 3 from J, leaving 13 bases between them. This CDR3 is 15 amino acids long. The germline V gene has CDR1 MGHDK and CDR2 SYGVNS.

The V call is TRBV2, the J call TRBJ2-1, with a tentative D call TRBD2 (6 bases). V was pared by 6 bases and J by 0 bases, with 18 bases between. From germline, CDR1 is SNHLY and CDR2 FYNNEI. The CDR3 runs 17 residues. For the CDR3, the DNA is TGTGCCAGCAGCAGGAGGGCGGGCAGAACCTCCTACAATGAGCAGTTCTTC. Residues: CASSRRAGRTSYNEQFF.

The chain employs TRBV29-1 and TRBJ2-2; D is possibly TRBD2 (6 bases). The V gene's germline CDR1 is SQVTM and CDR2 ANQGSEA. This CDR3 is 15 amino acids long. Trimming removed 1 base from V and 3 bases from J, with 12 bases in between. CDR3 DNA sequence: TGCAGCGTTGAAGGTCGCGGGACGTACACCGGGGAGCTGTTTTTT. This gives the protein CSVEGRGTYTGELFF.

V is TRBV15 and J is TRBJ1-2, with 7 bases fitting TRBD1. Germline trimming cut 4 bases from V and 3 bases from J; bases unmatched to any gene: 5. The CDR3 totals 14 residues. Germline V gene sequence: CDR1 LNHNV, CDR2 YYDKDF (reference sequence). For the CDR3, the DNA is TGTGCCACCAGCACCAGACAGGGTGACTATGGCTACACCTTC. Protein product: CATSTRQGDYGYTF.

The genes are TRBV5-1 and TRBJ1-1; no definite D call. This CDR3 has 15 amino acids. Trimming cost V 1 base and J 4 bases, with 14 bases left between them. The germline V gene encodes CDR1 SGHRS and CDR2 YFSETQ. This CDR3 reads CASSLLGEGGTEAFF. Written as DNA, the CDR3 is TGCGCCAGCAGCTTGCTAGGCGAGGGAGGCACTGAAGCTTTCTTT.